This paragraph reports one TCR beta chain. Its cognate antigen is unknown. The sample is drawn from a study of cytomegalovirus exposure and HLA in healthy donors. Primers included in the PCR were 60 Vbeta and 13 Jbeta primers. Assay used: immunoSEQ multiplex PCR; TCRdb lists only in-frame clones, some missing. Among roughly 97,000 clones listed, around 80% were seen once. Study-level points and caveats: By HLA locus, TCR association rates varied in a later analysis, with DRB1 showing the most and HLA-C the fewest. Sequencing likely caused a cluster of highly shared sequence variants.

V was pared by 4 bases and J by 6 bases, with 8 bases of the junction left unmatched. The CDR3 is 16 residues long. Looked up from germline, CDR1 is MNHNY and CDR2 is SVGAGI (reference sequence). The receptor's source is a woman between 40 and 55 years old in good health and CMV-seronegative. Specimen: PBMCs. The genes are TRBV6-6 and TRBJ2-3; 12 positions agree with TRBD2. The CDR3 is CASSSRLAGGKDTQYF. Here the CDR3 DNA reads TGTGCCAGCAGTTCTCGCCTAGCGGGAGGGAAGGATACGCAGTATTTT.